One sample yielded the 18 T cell receptor beta chains listed below, sequenced in a study of blood T cells in healthy people across ages (dated by TCRdb to about 2015). Receptors were amplified or captured by 5' RACE. The instrument given in TCRdb is Illumina HiSeq 2500. A second PCR of roughly 6 to 12 cycles was run with a J-beta primer mix and a sample-barcoded 5' primer. TCRdb redid the processing of the public reads, applying fastp at Q25 and MiXCR, and retained in-frame beta chains. Each CDR3 protein gets just one entry, which takes the most common genes and DNA from the rows behind it. In this sample the table shows hundreds of thousands of distinct CDR3 sequences, under 65% of which occur a single time. The ten largest clones represent less than 15% of the sample. Source material: blood. These receptor sequences come from a woman older than 75 in good health.

The genes are TRBV12-3 or TRBV12-4 and TRBJ2-3, with D unresolved. The V gene lost 3 bases and the J gene lost 4 bases, with 11 bases spanning the gap. The CDR3 is 14 residues long. The CDR3 DNA is TGTGCCAGCAGTTTTAGGGTGGCAGCAGATACGCAGTATTTT. It specifies CASSFRVAADTQYF.

In the case of this clonotype: This may be a read error, as it is one base from a much larger clone. The genes are TRBV6-6 and TRBJ2-5; no clear D. The CDR3 runs 11 residues. CDR1 MNHNY and CDR2 SVGAGI come from the germline V gene (reference sequence). The ends were cut back, 5 bases at V and 9 bases at J, with 10 bases in the middle. The CDR3 region has the DNA TGTGCCAGCAGTGACCGTTTGGCCCAGTACTTC. This sequence encodes CASSDRLAQYF.

The chain has TRBV7-2 and TRBJ2-3; D remains unclear. The length of the CDR3 is 17 residues. Trimming shortened V by 1 base and J by 2 bases, and 16 bases separated the two germline ends. From germline, CDR1 is SGHTA and CDR2 FQGNSA. The CDR3 DNA follows: TGTGCCAGCAGCTTAGGGTTCTGGGTCGAAGACACAGATACGCAGTATTTT. Its protein is CASSLGFWVEDTDTQYF.

This clonotype was found many times. CDR3 sequence: CSARGGLDRHNEQFF. The CDR3 nucleotides are TGCAGTGCTAGGGGGGGGCTGGACCGACACAATGAGCAGTTCTTC. The chain links TRBV20-1 to TRBJ2-1, with D possibly matching TRBD2 (7 bases). The ends were cut back, 3 bases at V and 5 bases at J, with 17 bases in the middle. CDR1 and CDR2 from the germline V gene are DFQATT and SNEGSKA (reference sequence). The CDR3 contains 15 residues.

The gene calls are TRBV10-3 and TRBJ2-1; D not resolved. This CDR3 comprises 11 residues. Germline assignment: CDR1 ENHRY and CDR2 SYGVKD. Trimming stripped 10 bases from V and 8 bases from J, with 12 bases between. CDR3 region: CATTKGDEQFF. CDR3 coding DNA: TGTGCCACGACAAAAGGCGATGAGCAGTTCTTC.

This clonotype was picked up many times. The chain employs TRBV12-3 or TRBV12-4 and TRBJ2-5; D not certain. The CDR3 consists of 14 residues. With 5 bases removed from V and 4 bases from J, the gap between germline ends came to 14 bases. The CDR3 DNA sequence: TGTGCCAGCAGTCCCTCGCTGGCTTCAGAGACCCAGTACTTC. Translated: CASSPSLASETQYF.

This clonotype was seen a handful of times. V gene TRBV7-2 combines with J gene TRBJ2-7, with D maybe TRBD1 (6 bases). Trimming removed 5 bases at V and 3 bases at J, with 11 bases between. Germline V gives CDR1 SGHTA, CDR2 FQGNSA. CDR3 length: 13 amino acids. The CDR3 DNA reads as TGTGCCAGCAGCGTAACGGACAGCTACGAGCAGTACTTC. Translated: CASSVTDSYEQYF.

The gene calls are TRBV20-1 and TRBJ1-2, with D tentatively TRBD1 (5 bases). The CDR3 runs 15 residues. V lost 0 bases and J 1 base, leaving 12 bases between the germline ends. Germline loops: CDR1 DFQATT, CDR2 SNEGSKA (reference sequence). CDR3 in amino acids: CSARDVGGINYGYTF. The CDR3 nucleotides read TGCAGTGCTAGAGATGTCGGGGGGATTAACTATGGCTACACCTTC.

The rearrangement uses TRBV20-1 and TRBJ2-1; 14 bases map to TRBD2. With V trimmed by 6 bases and J by 8 bases, 3 bases remained unmatched. This CDR3 contains 13 residues. CDR1 and CDR2 from the germline V gene are DFQATT and SNEGSKA (reference sequence). CDR3 coding DNA: TGCAGTGCCGGGACTAGCGGGAGCTATGAGCAGTTCTTC. Translation: CSAGTSGSYEQFF.

This clonotype was detected a few times. The chain employs TRBV3-1 and TRBJ2-5, with a weak D call TRBD1 (6 bases). From germline, CDR1 is LGHDT and CDR2 YNNKEL (reference sequence). The CDR3 extends over 19 amino acids. V lost 0 bases, J lost 0 bases, and 20 bases lay in between. The CDR3 spells CASSQEFQGSGANQETQYF. The CDR3 bases are TGTGCCAGCAGCCAAGAGTTCCAGGGTTCAGGGGCTAACCAAGAGACCCAGTACTTC.

The rearrangement links TRBV3-1 to TRBJ2-7, with no clear D. In germline, CDR1 is LGHDT, CDR2 YNNKEL (reference sequence). CDR3 length: 11 amino acids. V lost 2 bases to trimming and J lost 7 bases, with 6 bases between them. CDR3 nucleotides: TGTGCCAGCAGCCAATATGTTGAGCAGTACTTC. Translation gives CASSQYVEQYF.

This rearrangement joins TRBV11-2 to TRBJ2-5; a weak D match, TRBD1 (5 bases). Germline loops: CDR1 SGHAT, CDR2 FQNNGV. V gave up 3 bases and J gave up 4 bases, with 18 bases separating them. The length of the CDR3 is 16 residues. The CDR3 here is CASSLGTTGIRETQYF. CDR3 bases: TGTGCCAGCAGCTTGGGAACAACAGGTATTCGAGAGACCCAGTACTTC.

This chain joins TRBV20-1 and TRBJ2-1; no reliable D call. Germline V gives CDR1 DFQATT, CDR2 SNEGSKA (reference sequence). V gave up 0 bases and J gave up 9 bases, with 12 bases separating them. CDR3 size: 13 residues. CDR3 sequence (DNA): TGCAGTGCTAGAGATTGGAGCCGTGGTGAGCAGTTCTTC. This encodes CSARDWSRGEQFF.

This clonotype appeared many times. The genes are TRBV3-1 and TRBJ2-1, with D hard to call. Trimming took 5 bases from V and 7 from J, leaving 12 bases between them. The CDR3 has 13 residues. The germline V gene has CDR1 LGHDT and CDR2 YNNKEL (reference sequence). The CDR3 DNA reads TGTGCCAGCAGCAAATCGAACCTAAATGAGCAGTTCTTC. It translates to CASSKSNLNEQFF.

In regard to this clonotype: This may arise from a read error, as a much more abundant clone is one base away. The V call is TRBV7-9, the J call TRBJ2-3; possible D gene TRBD2, 5 bases. CDR1 SEHNR and CDR2 FQNEAQ come from the germline V gene (reference sequence). This CDR3 has 16 residues. Deletions cut 3 bases from V and 2 bases from J, with 15 bases between. The CDR3 nucleotides read TGTGCCAGCAGCTTCATTGGGCAGGAGGACACAGATACGCAGTATTTT. Amino acid sequence: CASSFIGQEDTDTQYF. Together with reference TRBV7-9 and TRBJ2-3, the CDR3 gives the full variable domain: DTGVSQNPRHKITKRGQNVTFRCDPISEHNRLYWYRQTLGQGPEFLTYFQNEAQLEKSRLLSDRFSAERPKGSFSTLEIQRTEQGDSAMYLCASSFIGQEDTDTQYFGPGTRLTVL.

This rearrangement joins TRBV20-1 to TRBJ1-1; no clear D gene. CDR1 and CDR2 (germline): DFQATT, SNEGSKA (reference sequence). CDR3 size: 12 residues. The germline V and J ends were trimmed by 5 bases and 5 bases, with 12 bases remaining between them. In nucleotides, the CDR3 is TGCAGTGCTTCCACTGGGAGGACTGAAGCTTTCTTT. Amino acid sequence: CSASTGRTEAFF.

This clonotype showed up just a few times. The V call is TRBV19, the J call TRBJ2-3; the D gene could be TRBD1 or TRBD2 (5 bases each). The V end lost 11 bases, the J end lost 6 bases, and 9 bases lay between the germline ends. The CDR3 spans 10 residues. CDR1 is LNHDA, CDR2 SQIVND, per germline (reference sequence). Here the CDR3 reads CAQEGDTQYF. CDR3 nucleotides: TGTGCCCAAGAGGGGGATACGCAGTATTTT.

As to this clonotype: A much larger clone sits a single nucleotide away, making a read error possible. V and J are TRBV20-1 and TRBJ2-7; D is unclear. The CDR3 is 12 residues long. Trimming removed 3 bases from V and 0 bases from J, with 6 bases in between. Germline CDR1 is DFQATT and CDR2 is SNEGSKA (reference sequence). The DNA for the CDR3 is TGCAGTGCTAGCGGAGCCTCCTACGAGCAGTACTTC. Its protein is CSASGASYEQYF.